This TCR beta chain was captured by sequencing in a study of CD8 T cells in ankylosing spondylitis. Study-wide findings and caveats: Reported data indicate significant enrichment of disease-linked clones within matched ankylosing spondylitis synovial fluid. Disease-linked clones proved CD8+ and comparatively uncommon in peripheral blood.

The CDR3 is 17 residues long. The germline V gene has CDR1 SGDLS and CDR2 YYNGEE. V dropped 3 bases and J dropped 5 bases, with 23 bases sitting between them. Relative to its sample, this clonotype is medium-sized (0.01 to 0.1%). The antigen is unknown. TCRdb re-called the 5' RACE reads through MiXCR, storing one row per CDR3 protein. The repertoire includes around 25,000 distinct CDR3 sequences, 2.5% to 3% of them detected once, and approximately 8.1% sits in the top ten. The sequenced material came from blood, either unsorted or a sorted T cell fraction (not recorded which). The sequence came from a female donor with ankylosing spondylitis or in good health (not recorded which). The rearrangement links TRBV9 to TRBJ2-5, with D maybe TRBD2 (6 bases). This CDR3 is CASSATQGDFLGETQYF. The CDR3 nucleotides read TGTGCCAGCAGCGCAACACAAGGGGACTTCCTGGGGGAGACCCAGTACTTC. Looking up the rest from reference TRBV9 and TRBJ2-5 gives the full variable domain: DSGVTQTPKHLITATGQRVTLRCSPRSGDLSVYWYQQSLDQGLQFLIQYYNGEERAKGNILERFSAQQFPDLHSELNLSSLELGDSALYFCASSATQGDFLGETQYFGPGTRLLVL.